One sample yielded the 6 T cell receptor beta chains listed below, sequenced in a study of technical replicates of blood from a few donors. The assay was immunoSEQ multiplex PCR, and TCRdb's table has in-frame clones only and misses some. The data hold over 60,000 clones, with over 85% observed a single time. The sample comprised PBMCs. The receptor source for this set is a human donor in good health. Some clones in this sample may be carry-over from other donors' samples.

V usage is TRBV7-2 and J usage is TRBJ2-7; 14 nucleotides agree with TRBD2. Germline V gene sequence: CDR1 SGHTA, CDR2 FQGNSA. V lost 5 bases, J lost 6 bases, and 6 bases stayed unmatched. The CDR3 has 15 amino acids. The CDR3 sequence is CASSPGLAGAGEQYF. The CDR3, as DNA: TGTGCCAGCAGCCCGGGACTAGCGGGAGCGGGCGAGCAGTACTTC.

The genes are TRBV11-3 and TRBJ1-1, with a weak D call TRBD1 (5 bases). Germline V gene data show CDR1 as SGHNT and CDR2 as YENEEA. The CDR3 is 14 residues long. Trimming cost V 1 base and J 0 bases, with 6 bases left between them. The CDR3 region has the DNA TGTGCCAGCAGCTTAGCAGGGCTGAACACTGAAGCTTTCTTT. Protein sequence: CASSLAGLNTEAFF.

The sample holds one count of this clone. V gene TRBV11-2 combines with J gene TRBJ1-1; D call uncertain. CDR1 and CDR2 from the germline V gene are SGHAT and FQNNGV. This CDR3 has 13 amino acids. V lost 1 base to trimming and J lost 12 bases, with 15 bases between them. CDR3 sequence reads: CASSLVGGMETFF. CDR3 coding DNA: TGTGCCAGCAGCTTAGTGGGAGGGATGGAGACTTTCTTT.

This clone was detected only a few times. The chain links TRBV9 to TRBJ2-5, with 9 positions matching TRBD2. This CDR3 has 16 residues. V trimming: 5 bases; J trimming: 5 bases; junction bases outside the gene matches: 13. The germline V gene has CDR1 SGDLS and CDR2 YYNGEE. CDR3 sequence: CASSDPGTSSCETQYF. CDR3 bases: TGTGCCAGCAGTGACCCCGGGACTAGCTCATGTGAGACCCAGTACTTC.

V usage is TRBV10-3 and J usage is TRBJ2-7; the match to TRBD1 covers 7 bases. This CDR3 region has 11 residues. Germline loops: CDR1 ENHRY, CDR2 SYGVKD. Trimming removed 6 bases from V and 4 bases from J; junction bases left unmatched: 0. The CDR3 nucleotides read TGTGCCATCAGGACAGGGTACGAGCAGTACTTC. The encoded protein is CAIRTGYEQYF.

CDR3 loop: CASRSLAGAGNEQFF. For the CDR3, the DNA is TGTGCCAGCCGATCACTAGCGGGAGCAGGTAATGAGCAGTTCTTC. The gene calls are TRBV6-6 and TRBJ2-1, with TRBD2 matching over 11 bases. Germline loops: CDR1 MNHNY, CDR2 SVGAGI (reference sequence). Trimming cost V 8 bases and J 7 bases; bases outside gene matches: 10. This CDR3 has 15 amino acids.